This TCR beta chain was observed in a study of blood T cell repertoires in COVID-19. This clone turned up a few times. The data were produced by immunoSEQ multiplex PCR, yet TCRdb's version contains in-frame clones alone and is incomplete. The sample contains approximately 280,000 clones, 88% of which appear only once. CDR3 length: 16 residues. The germline gives CDR1 MNHEY, CDR2 SMNVEV (reference sequence). With 0 bases removed from V and 3 bases from J, the gap between germline ends came to 12 bases. The V and J genes are TRBV27 and TRBJ1-5; D ambiguous. The specimen was peripheral blood. The clonotype originates from a man aged 18 to 35 with active or convalescent COVID-19. Written as DNA, the CDR3 is TGTGCCAGCAGTTTATCGAGGGAGTTCGTCAATCAGCCCCAGCATTTT. It translates to CASSLSREFVNQPQHF.